The following is a T cell receptor beta chain sequence with its context. This table comes from immunoSEQ multiplex PCR, and its TCRdb copy is limited to in-frame clones, with some not included. The sample records fewer than 250,000 clones, approximately 90% being singletons. The source of the sample is a study of blood T cell repertoires in COVID-19. From germline, CDR1 is SGHAT and CDR2 FQDESV (reference sequence). Trimming removed 10 bases at V and 2 bases at J, with 24 bases between. The CDR3 contains 16 residues. The chain carries TRBV11-1 and TRBJ2-7, with D possibly TRBD1 on 6 matching bases. The receptor was isolated from a man aged 45-60 years who had been exposed to COVID-19. The sample taken for sequencing was PBMCs or T cells enriched from blood (not recorded which). CDR3: CATSQGTAIQTYEQYF. The CDR3 DNA reads as TGTGCCACCAGTCAGGGGACCGCTATACAGACCTACGAGCAGTACTTC. The variable domain in full, with the rest retrieved from reference TRBV11-1 and TRBJ2-7, is EAEVAQSPRYKITEKSQAVAFWCDPISGHATLYWYRQILGQGPELLVQFQDESVVDDSQLPKDRFSAERLKGVDSTLKIQPAELGDSAMYLCATSQGTAIQTYEQYFGPGTRLTVT.